The present entry profiles one T cell receptor beta chain with its context. Antigen: not known. The data are from a study of T cells in tumors after PD-1 blockade. Study details: Excluded were patients with checkpoint blockade, immunosuppressants, or radiotherapy or other anti-cancer therapy within 4 weeks. Peripheral blood samples averaged approximately 35,000 unique clonotypes and some 120,000 templates. Study results and caveats: Some novel exhausted tumor clones appeared in pre-treatment blood, suggesting peripheral recruitment.

The CDR3 has 12 residues. Trimming took 6 bases from V and 9 from J, leaving 12 bases between them. Germline V gives CDR1 MNHEY, CDR2 SVGAGI. Profiling relied on immunoSEQ multiplex PCR, and the TCRdb table lists in-frame clones only, not all of them. The top ten hold about 4.8% of the sample, which has over 60,000 clones, approximately 79% seen once. This sample comprised PBMCs, obtained after anti-PD-1 treatment. The chain recombines TRBV6-5 with TRBJ2-1; weak D call: TRBD1 (6 bases). The receptor's source is a human donor with basal cell carcinoma. This CDR3 is CASRTGFGEQFF. The CDR3, as DNA: TGTGCCAGCAGGACAGGTTTCGGTGAGCAGTTCTTC.